Below, 28 T cell receptor beta chains from the same sample are listed, as sequenced in a study of radiation and T cells in renal cell carcinoma. The time point denotes: baseline pretreatment blood. Documented treatment: 15 Gy SBRT to primary tumor, nephrectomy 4 weeks later. TCRdb's copy holds only in-frame clones and misses some; the assay was immunoSEQ multiplex PCR. The table records approximately 140,000 clones, approximately 82% of them present only once. This specimen consisted of blood, obtained from a patient whose treatment included radiotherapy and nephrectomy. The receptors come from a woman in her fifties or sixties with renal cell carcinoma.

J is TRBJ1-2 and V is TRBV5-1; 9 nucleotides align to TRBD1. Germline V CDR1 and CDR2: SGHRS, YFSETQ. The J segment lost 6 bases and the V segment lost 0 bases, leaving 3 bases of the junction unmatched. The CDR3 loop spans 14 amino acids. CDR3 sequence reads: CASSLARTGDGYTF. CDR3 nucleotide sequence: TGCGCCAGCAGCTTGGCCCGGACAGGGGATGGCTACACCTTC. Variable domain in full (rest from reference TRBV5-1 and TRBJ1-2): KAGVTQTPRYLIKTRGQQVTLSCSPISGHRSVSWYQQTPGQGLQFLFEYFSETQRNKGNFPGRFSGRQFSNSRSEMNVSTLELGDSALYLCASSLARTGDGYTFGSGTRLTVV.

This sequence joins TRBV5-1 and TRBJ2-2; D is tentatively TRBD1 or TRBD2 (5 bases each). V was pared by 4 bases and J by 7 bases, with 14 bases between. The CDR3 is made up of 14 amino acids. Germline-derived CDR1 and CDR2 are SGHRS and YFSETQ. The CDR3 sequence is CASSHDGAGGELFF. For the CDR3, the DNA is TGCGCCAGCAGCCATGACGGGGCCGGCGGGGAGCTGTTTTTT.

The chain carries TRBV4-1 and TRBJ2-7; TRBD1 matches at 7 bases. The CDR3 runs to 18 residues. CDR1 and CDR2 from the germline V gene are MGHRA and YSYEKL. The V segment lost 0 bases and the J segment 2 bases; nucleotides outside the gene matches: 13. The CDR3 DNA reads TGCGCCAGCAGCCAAGATCGGGTGTCATGGGACAGACCCTACGAGCAGTACTTC. Its translation is CASSQDRVSWDRPYEQYF.

As regards this clone: Other DNA sequences in the sample encode the same CDR3. The chain uses TRBV25-1 and TRBJ1-2, with D unclear. This CDR3 comprises 11 residues. The V gene lost 3 bases and the J gene lost 5 bases, with 4 bases spanning the gap. Germline V gene sequence: CDR1 MGHDK, CDR2 SYGVNS. CDR3 sequence (DNA): TGTGCCAGCAGTGAGACATATGGCTACACCTTC. Residues: CASSETYGYTF.

The V and J genes are TRBV4-3 and TRBJ1-2; the D gene is possibly TRBD1 (5 bases). Between the trimmed V and J ends, which lost 1 base and 3 bases, there was a span of 15 bases. CDR1 and CDR2 (germline): LGHNA, YSLEER. The CDR3 is 16 residues long. This chain's CDR3 is CASSQASGRVYYGYTF. As DNA, the CDR3 is TGCGCCAGCAGCCAAGCTTCTGGCAGGGTATACTATGGCTACACCTTC.

This rearrangement joins TRBV28 to TRBJ2-5, with 9 bases that match TRBD1. The germline CDR1 and CDR2 sequences are MDHEN and SYDVKM. V shed 6 bases, J shed 1 base, and the junction held 6 bases outside the gene matches. CDR3 length: 15 residues. The CDR3: CASRGQGAFQETQYF. DNA for the CDR3: TGTGCCAGCAGGGGACAGGGAGCCTTCCAAGAGACCCAGTACTTC.

The rearrangement links TRBV10-2 to TRBJ1-1; D not resolved. V was shortened by 0 bases and J by 7 bases, with 9 bases between the two germline ends. The CDR3 totals 13 residues. In germline, CDR1 is WSHSY, CDR2 SAAADI. CDR3 in amino acids: CASSESKKVEAFF. DNA of the CDR3: TGCGCCAGCAGTGAGTCGAAGAAAGTTGAAGCTTTCTTT.

Comments on this clone: Other DNA sequences within the sample encode an identical CDR3. The rearrangement joins TRBV27 to TRBJ2-7; no firm D call. Germline loops: CDR1 MNHEY, CDR2 SMNVEV (reference sequence). The CDR3 consists of 11 residues. V lost 3 bases to trimming and J lost 6 bases, with 6 bases between them. CDR3 sequence (DNA): TGTGCCAGCAGTTTGTACGGCGAGCAGTACTTC. Translated: CASSLYGEQYF.

The V call is TRBV5-1, the J call TRBJ2-3, with D tentatively TRBD2 (6 bases). The CDR3 totals 14 residues. The germline gives CDR1 SGHRS, CDR2 YFSETQ. The V end was cut by 4 bases, the J end by 10 bases, with 19 bases between. The CDR3 spells CASSVDRAGGAQYF. The CDR3 DNA sequence: TGCGCCAGCAGCGTGGACCGGGCCGGAGGGGCGCAGTATTTT.

The chain recombines TRBV6-5 with TRBJ1-4; D ambiguous. The V end lost 6 bases, the J end lost 6 bases, and 11 bases lay between the germline ends. Per the germline V gene, CDR1 is MNHEY and CDR2 is SVGAGI. This CDR3 region has 13 residues. The chain's CDR3 is CASSPAPDEKLFF. The CDR3 DNA sequence: TGTGCCAGCAGCCCGGCCCCGGATGAAAAACTGTTTTTT.

This chain links TRBV5-1 with TRBJ2-1, with TRBD2 matching 9 bases. Germline CDR1 SGHRS, CDR2 YFSETQ. The CDR3 contains 15 residues. With V trimmed by 4 bases and J by 5 bases, 7 bases remained unmatched. CDR3 loop: CASSVGPSGNNEQFF. CDR3 in DNA: TGCGCCAGCAGCGTCGGGCCTAGCGGGAACAATGAGCAGTTCTTC.

The rearrangement uses TRBV21-1 and TRBJ2-5. TRBV21-1 is listed as a pseudogene. The CDR3 is 15 amino acids. CDR3 sequence (DNA): TGTGCCAGCAGCTCCCGAATGGGGGACCAAGAGACCCAGTACTTC. It specifies CASSSRMGDQETQYF.

The genes are TRBV6-6 and TRBJ1-2; 8 bases map to TRBD1. Losses at the gene ends were 2 bases for V and 7 bases for J; bases not matched to a gene: 9. The length of the CDR3 is 15 residues. Germline assignment: CDR1 MNHNY and CDR2 SVGAGI (reference sequence). The CDR3, as DNA: TGTGCCAGCAGTTACCGACCAGGGGGCCCTTTTGGCTACACCTTC. Translated: CASSYRPGGPFGYTF.

As to this clone: Other nucleotide sequences in the sample specify the same CDR3. J is TRBJ1-4 and V is TRBV5-1, with 8 bases matching TRBD1. CDR1 is SGHRS and CDR2 is YFSETQ in the germline V gene. Trimming took 2 bases from V and 7 from J; bases not matched to a gene: 4. The CDR3 is 14 residues long. The CDR3 loop is CASSLDRGSEKLFF. The CDR3, as DNA: TGCGCCAGCAGCTTAGACAGGGGAAGTGAAAAACTGTTTTTT.

This clone was seen a few times. The genes are TRBV15 and TRBJ1-1, with D unclear. Germline CDR1 reads LNHNV; CDR2 reads YYDKDF (reference sequence). V was cut by 3 bases and J by 3 bases, with 2 bases left in between. This CDR3 has 11 amino acids. The CDR3 DNA sequence: TGTGCCACCAGCAGTTACACTGAAGCTTTCTTT. Translating it yields CATSSYTEAFF.

The rearrangement joins TRBV5-4 to TRBJ2-3; 9 nucleotides line up with TRBD2. Losses at the gene ends were 5 bases for V and 5 bases for J; bases not matched to a gene: 12. The length of the CDR3 is 16 residues. Per germline, CDR1 SGHNT and CDR2 YYREEE (reference sequence). The CDR3, as DNA: TGTGCCAGCAGATTGAGAGGACTAGCGACGCAAGATACGCAGTATTTT. It translates to CASRLRGLATQDTQYF.

V usage is TRBV5-1 and J usage is TRBJ2-3, with 9 bases that match TRBD2. The CDR3 sequence is 13 residues long. The V gene end was trimmed by 4 bases and the J gene end by 9 bases; junction bases not matched to a gene: 6. Germline lookup yields CDR1 SGHRS and CDR2 YFSETQ. DNA for the CDR3: TGCGCCAGCAGCCAGATAGCGGGAGAGACGCAGTATTTT. It translates to CASSQIAGETQYF.

The rearrangement joins TRBV9 to TRBJ2-3; perhaps TRBD1 as D (5 bases). This CDR3 region has 14 residues. The germline V gene encodes CDR1 SGDLS and CDR2 YYNGEE. V dropped 0 bases and J dropped 8 bases, with 13 bases sitting between them. The chain's CDR3 is CASSVAPGQGTQYF. CDR3 in DNA: TGTGCCAGCAGCGTAGCCCCCGGTCAGGGTACGCAGTATTTT.

This chain links TRBV6-5 with TRBJ1-4, with TRBD1 as a possible D gene (6 bases). V shed 6 bases and J shed 8 bases, with 16 bases lying between them. Germline values: CDR1 MNHEY, CDR2 SVGAGI. The CDR3 has 14 residues. The CDR3 DNA sequence: TGTGCCAGCAGGGGGGGGCCAGGAGGGGAAAAACTGTTTTTT. It is translated as CASRGGPGGEKLFF.

There are a few counts of this clone. The rearrangement joins TRBV19 to TRBJ2-3; TRBD1 matches 7 bases. The germline V gene encodes CDR1 LNHDA and CDR2 SQIVND (reference sequence). V lost 10 bases and J lost 4; bases outside the gene matches: 11. This CDR3 is built from 14 residues. The CDR3 bases are TGTGCCACCACTCGCAGGGACAGACCAGATACGCAGTATTTT. Translating gives CATTRRDRPDTQYF.

V and J are TRBV9 and TRBJ2-1; D may correspond to TRBD1 or TRBD2 (5 bases each). The CDR3 has 16 amino acids. Germline V lookup: CDR1 SGDLS, CDR2 YYNGEE. Trimming took 4 bases from V and 3 from J, leaving 17 bases between them. CDR3 sequence reads: CASSPLLGEFYNEQFF. The CDR3 DNA follows: TGTGCCAGCAGCCCGCTGCTGGGGGAATTCTACAATGAGCAGTTCTTC.

V gene TRBV28 combines with J gene TRBJ2-3, with D unresolved. The CDR3 covers 12 residues. Trimming removed 2 bases from V and 4 bases from J, with 4 bases in between. Per the germline V gene, CDR1 is MDHEN and CDR2 is SYDVKM. The CDR3: CASSLGSDTQYF. CDR3 in DNA: TGTGCCAGCAGTTTAGGGTCAGATACGCAGTATTTT.

This chain connects TRBV28 to TRBJ1-6; tentatively, D is TRBD1 (5 bases). The CDR3 loop spans 16 amino acids. V was pared by 7 bases and J by 9 bases, with 22 bases between. The germline V gene encodes CDR1 MDHEN and CDR2 SYDVKM. CDR3 sequence (DNA): TGTGCCAGCACCCTCCCGGCAGGGCAAGGTTTTTCACCCCTCCACTTT. This encodes CASTLPAGQGFSPLHF.

This clone has a handful of counts. The chain recombines TRBV28 with TRBJ1-1; D uncertain. CDR1 and CDR2 from the germline V gene are MDHEN and SYDVKM. CDR3 length equals 13 residues. Trimming shortened V by 7 bases and J by 4 bases, and 13 bases separated the two germline ends. Here the CDR3 DNA reads TGTGCCAGCACCCCTCCGGAGCGCACTGAAGCTTTCTTT. Its translation: CASTPPERTEAFF.

V usage is TRBV2 and J usage is TRBJ1-6, with a tentative D call TRBD1 (6 bases). This CDR3 comprises 14 residues. Germline values: CDR1 SNHLY, CDR2 FYNNEI. The V gene lost 6 bases and the J gene lost 14 bases, with 20 bases spanning the gap. In nucleotides, the CDR3 is TGTGCCAGCAGGGGGGCGTCTATTCCCCTGACCCTCCACTTT. Its translation: CASRGASIPLTLHF.

This chain uses TRBV29-1 with TRBJ2-3, with 10 bases identical to TRBD1. The CDR3 length is 14 residues. Germline V CDR1 and CDR2: SQVTM, ANQGSEA. The J segment lost 8 bases and the V segment lost 4 bases, leaving 9 bases of the junction unmatched. CDR3 sequence reads: CSVASGTGDGTQYF. The CDR3 nucleotides read TGCAGCGTTGCCAGCGGGACAGGGGATGGTACGCAGTATTTT.

This clone was counted a single time. The chain recombines TRBV6-5 with TRBJ2-7; 9 nucleotides agree with TRBD1. The CDR3 loop spans 14 amino acids. Germline trimming cut 10 bases from V and 2 bases from J; bases unmatched to any gene: 9. Germline lookup yields CDR1 MNHEY and CDR2 SVGAGI. The CDR3 bases are TGTGCCACCGCCCCGGGACAGGGCCCCTACGAGCAGTACTTC. Protein: CATAPGQGPYEQYF.

The chain is built from TRBV4-1 and TRBJ2-5; 8 nucleotides agree with TRBD2. V lost 4 bases, J lost 5 bases, and 9 bases stayed unmatched. The V gene's germline CDR1 is MGHRA and CDR2 YSYEKL. CDR3 length: 15 residues. The CDR3 loop is CASSRSGSNEETQYF. The CDR3 DNA sequence: TGCGCCAGCAGCCGAAGCGGGAGCAACGAGGAGACCCAGTACTTC.